These 6 T cell receptor beta chains were all obtained from the same sample, sequenced in a study of T cell responses to AZD1222 COVID-19 vaccine. Repertoires were generated with immunoSEQ multiplex PCR, while TCRdb's copy carries only in-frame clones and drops some. The sample shows tens of thousands of clones, around 90% of them seen only once. The specimen comprised peripheral blood, sampled on day 0 of MenACWY control vaccination. Receptors originate from an adult in good health.

The rearrangement links TRBV4-3 to TRBJ2-1; no definite D call. CDR1 is LGHNA and CDR2 is YSLEER in the germline V gene. The CDR3 sequence is 15 residues long. Trimming took off 0 bases at V and 7 bases at J, with 13 bases between the two ends. CDR3 sequence (DNA): TGCGCCAGCAGCCAAGATCCCATTCCGGAGAATGAGCAGTTCTTC. It codes for CASSQDPIPENEQFF.

The table lists this clone with a few counts. The chain carries TRBV6-5 and TRBJ1-1; no clear D gene. With 10 bases removed from V and 1 base from J, the gap between germline ends came to 13 bases. The V gene's germline CDR1 is MNHEY and CDR2 SVGAGI. This CDR3 is built from 13 residues. The CDR3 here is CATKTDGNTEAFF. The DNA of the CDR3 is TGTGCCACCAAAACTGACGGGAACACTGAAGCTTTCTTT.

This clone was seen a single time. This chain uses TRBV6-6 with TRBJ1-1, with 10 positions matching TRBD1. CDR1 MNHNY and CDR2 SVGAGI come from the germline V gene (reference sequence). The CDR3 is 19 residues long. V dropped 5 bases and J dropped 1; count of bases not matched to a gene: 16. CDR3 coding DNA: TGTGCCAGCAGTCACCAACCTTCCCGACAGGGGGCAGGGAACACTGAAGCTTTCTTT. This encodes CASSHQPSRQGAGNTEAFF.

The chain couples TRBV19 to TRBJ2-7; the D gene is possibly TRBD1 (7 bases). The V and J ends lost 6 bases and 0 bases respectively, with 12 bases between them. The CDR3 is 14 amino acids. CDR1 and CDR2 (germline): LNHDA, SQIVND (reference sequence). CDR3 nucleotides: TGTGCCAGTAGAGACAGGGACTCCTCCTACGAGCAGTACTTC. It codes for CASRDRDSSYEQYF.

The chain has TRBV18 and TRBJ1-1; the match to TRBD1 covers 8 bases. Germline V gene lookup returns CDR1 KGHSH and CDR2 LQKENI. Germline trimming cut 4 bases from V and 4 bases from J; bases unmatched to any gene: 8. The CDR3 extends over 15 amino acids. The CDR3 DNA reads as TGTGCCAGCTCACAATCAGGGGGCAGGGGCACTGAAGCTTTCTTT. It encodes CASSQSGGRGTEAFF.

V is TRBV18 and J is TRBJ2-5, with TRBD2 matching over 7 bases. CDR1 is KGHSH and CDR2 is LQKENI in the germline V gene. The length of the CDR3 is 14 residues. V lost 0 bases, J lost 5 bases, and 3 bases stayed unmatched. The CDR3 reads CASSPPTSRETQYF. The CDR3 DNA is TGTGCCAGCTCACCACCGACTAGCCGGGAGACCCAGTACTTC. The full variable domain, its missing parts supplied by reference TRBV18 and TRBJ2-5, is NAGVMQNPRHLVRRRGQEARLRCSPMKGHSHVYWYRQLPEEGLKFMVYLQKENIIDESGMPKERFSAEFPKEGPSILRIQQVVRGDSAAYFCASSPPTSRETQYFGPGTRLLVL.